This T cell receptor beta chain came from a study of identical twins. Germline trimming cut 2 bases from V and 5 bases from J; bases unmatched to any gene: 6. The germline V gene has CDR1 LNHDA and CDR2 SQIVND (reference sequence). The CDR3 sequence is 15 residues long. A universal primer binding site was introduced by template switching. The final cDNA contained unique molecular identifiers. One entry per CDR3 protein, called by TCRdb with MiXCR from the 5' RACE reads. The sample holds around 960,000 distinct CDR3 sequences, 9% to 15% seen once. About this clonotype: Its cognate antigen is unknown.

Study results and limitations: Memory repertoires showed no such pattern, whereas abundant cord blood beta clonotypes carried fewer insertions.

This sample also belongs to another study, concerning yellow fever vaccine responses in identical twins.

The chain is built from TRBV19 and TRBJ2-1, with 7 bases that match TRBD1. This sequence originates from a woman aged 18-30 years in good health. Sequencing was carried out using PBMCs. CDR3 nucleotide sequence: TGTGCCAGTAGTATAATCGGGACAGTACACAATGAGCAGTTCTTC. It yields the protein CASSIIGTVHNEQFF.